Included here is one TCR beta chain sequence, with context. This CDR3 is 13 amino acids long. Germline V gives CDR1 SGDLS, CDR2 YYNGEE. V was cut by 2 bases and J by 7 bases, with 9 bases left in between. These data come from a study of OX40 agonist ivuxolimab in advanced cancers. Study as a whole: A partial response was reached by three patients: one with hepatocellular carcinoma and two with cutaneous melanoma.

Method: immunoSEQ multiplex PCR; TCRdb's copy keeps in-frame clones and lacks some. The repertoire holds fewer than 65,000 clones, with around 80% as singletons. This chain joins TRBV9 and TRBJ2-2; D possibly corresponds to TRBD1 (6 bases). The TCR originated in an adult with an advanced solid tumor such as melanoma, head and neck, liver or kidney cancer. This specimen consisted of CD4+ or CD8+ T cells sorted from blood, obtained in a trial of the OX40 agonist ivuxolimab. The CDR3 loop reads CASSVWGHGELFF. The CDR3 coding sequence is TGTGCCAGCAGCGTTTGGGGGCACGGGGAGCTGTTTTTT.